The 27 T cell receptor beta chains presented below share a single source sample, sequenced in a study of vaccination effects on CD4 cells after COVID-19. Their antigens remain unidentified. Sequencing in the ViraFEST assay came after antigen-specific CD4+ T cells had been expanded with viral peptide pools, which were used to stimulate PBMC. Around day 10 of culture, CD4+ T cells were separated out. Negative nucleocapsid antibody tests before and after vaccination confirmed no previous SARS-CoV-2 infection. TCRdb's table, derived via immunoSEQ multiplex PCR, lists solely in-frame clones and lacks some. The repertoire holds about 73,000 clones, about 79% seen once, with over 9.5% in the top ten. Sequencing was performed on CD4+ T cells from PBMCs cultured with SARS-CoV-2 spike peptides, taken before COVID-19 vaccination. Receptors originate from a human donor who received a COVID-19 vaccine.

This chain uses TRBV7-3 with TRBJ2-6; 7 bases align to TRBD1. Germline-derived CDR1 and CDR2 are SGHTA and FQGTGA. The CDR3 consists of 16 residues. V was pared by 6 bases and J by 2 bases, with 7 bases of the junction left unmatched. In DNA form, the CDR3 reads TGTGCCAGCAGGGCCAGGGGGAAAGCTGGGGCCAACGTCCTGACTTTC. Translation: CASRARGKAGANVLTF.

The genes are TRBV19 and TRBJ2-5; 7 nucleotides align to TRBD2. The germline CDR1 and CDR2 sequences are LNHDA and SQIVND (reference sequence). Trimming at V came to 7 bases and at J to 2 bases, leaving 10 bases not matched to a gene. The length of the CDR3 is 15 residues. CDR3 residues: CASKDGGSGQETQYF. The CDR3 DNA reads as TGTGCCAGTAAGGACGGGGGTAGCGGGCAAGAGACCCAGTACTTC.

The rearrangement uses TRBV7-2 and TRBJ2-5; D possibly corresponds to TRBD2 (6 bases). Germline CDR1 is SGHTA and CDR2 is FQGNSA. Trimming stripped 5 bases from V and 1 base from J, with 11 bases between. This CDR3 is 14 amino acids long. As DNA, the CDR3 is TGTGCCAGCAGCCCCCCGGGGGTCCAAGAGACCCAGTACTTC. This encodes CASSPPGVQETQYF.

The chain joins TRBV19 to TRBJ1-5; 8 bases agree with TRBD1. After removal of 4 bases from V and 3 bases from J, the junction contained 8 bases not matched to a gene. Germline values: CDR1 LNHDA, CDR2 SQIVND (reference sequence). The CDR3 spans 16 residues. The CDR3 reads CASSTLDRGTNQPQHF. As DNA, the CDR3 is TGTGCCAGTAGTACACTAGACAGGGGCACCAATCAGCCCCAGCATTTT.

The CDR3 here is CASSFDRGSGYTF. The CDR3 DNA follows: TGTGCCAGCAGCTTTGATCGAGGGTCTGGCTACACCTTC. The V call is TRBV7-3, the J call TRBJ1-2; unclear D gene. The CDR3 extends over 13 amino acids. Trimming shortened V by 3 bases and J by 7 bases, and 12 bases separated the two germline ends. The germline gives CDR1 SGHTA, CDR2 FQGTGA.

The rearrangement links TRBV11-2 to TRBJ2-5, with D perhaps being TRBD1 or TRBD2 (6 bases each). V dropped 5 bases and J dropped 1 base, with 17 bases sitting between them. CDR3 size: 16 residues. From germline, CDR1 is SGHAT and CDR2 FQNNGV. The CDR3 region has the DNA TGTGCCAGCAGCGGAGGGGACAAAAGGACCCAAGAGACCCAGTACTTC. Encoded protein: CASSGGDKRTQETQYF. Full variable domain (missing parts from reference TRBV11-2 and TRBJ2-5): EAGVAQSPRYKIIEKRQSVAFWCNPISGHATLYWYQQILGQGPKLLIQFQNNGVVDDSQLPKDRFSAERLKGVDSTLKIQPAKLEDSAVYLCASSGGDKRTQETQYFGPGTRLLVL.

The chain is built from TRBV6-1 and TRBJ1-3, with D possibly matching TRBD1 (6 bases). This CDR3 region has 15 residues. CDR1 and CDR2 from the germline V gene are MNHNS and SASEGT. V dropped 7 bases and J dropped 2 bases, with 15 bases sitting between them. The CDR3 nucleotides are TGTGCCAGCATCCGCCAACAGGGTACTGGAAACACCATATATTTT. This sequence encodes CASIRQQGTGNTIYF.

The J gene is TRBJ2-5, the V gene TRBV11-3, with 11 nucleotides matching TRBD1. The germline V gene encodes CDR1 SGHNT and CDR2 YENEEA. Trimming removed 5 bases from V and 4 bases from J; junction bases left unmatched: 6. CDR3 length: 15 residues. The CDR3 DNA sequence: TGTGCCAGCAGCACGGGACAGGGGGTAGGAGAGACCCAGTACTTC. Amino acids: CASSTGQGVGETQYF.

The chain employs TRBV6-6 and TRBJ2-7; D may be TRBD1 or TRBD2 (6 bases each). This CDR3 region has 13 residues. The germline V gene encodes CDR1 MNHNY and CDR2 SVGAGI (reference sequence). V was shortened by 10 bases and J by 4 bases, with 17 bases between the two germline ends. In DNA form, the CDR3 reads TGTGCCATCGGAAGGGGGGAAGAGTACGAGCAGTACGTC. The encoded protein is CAIGRGEEYEQYV.

The chain links TRBV10-2 to TRBJ2-5; D possibly corresponds to TRBD1 (6 bases). Trimming removed 6 bases at V and 6 bases at J, with 11 bases between. Per the germline V gene, CDR1 is WSHSY and CDR2 is SAAADI. CDR3 length equals 12 residues. The CDR3 here is CASRQGSQTQYF. The CDR3 DNA is TGCGCCAGCAGGCAGGGGTCACAGACCCAGTACTTC.

The chain employs TRBV27 and TRBJ2-5, with 8 bases identical to TRBD2. Losses at the gene ends were 4 bases for V and 3 bases for J; bases not matched to a gene: 4. Germline CDR1 is MNHEY and CDR2 is SMNVEV (reference sequence). The CDR3 length is 14 residues. CDR3: CASSSPGGEETQYF. CDR3 sequence (DNA): TGTGCCAGCAGTTCCCCGGGAGGGGAAGAGACCCAGTACTTC.

The chain employs TRBV2 and TRBJ2-1, with 13 bases matching TRBD2. Trimming cost V 5 bases and J 16 bases; bases outside gene matches: 11. The CDR3 covers 14 residues. CDR1 is SNHLY, CDR2 FYNNEI, per germline. CDR3 region: CASSSTSGGAVLFF. The CDR3 coding sequence is TGTGCCAGCAGTAGTACTAGCGGGGGGGCCGTTTTATTCTTC.

The rearrangement joins TRBV9 to TRBJ2-2; D is ambiguous. The ends were cut back, 0 bases at V and 7 bases at J, with 7 bases in the middle. Germline V gene sequence: CDR1 SGDLS, CDR2 YYNGEE. The CDR3 is made up of 13 amino acids. CDR3 loop: CASSVVVSGELFF. The DNA of the CDR3 is TGTGCCAGCAGCGTAGTAGTCAGCGGGGAGCTGTTTTTT.

V is TRBV2 and J is TRBJ1-5; possible D gene TRBD1, 5 bases. This CDR3 comprises 13 residues. The germline CDR1 and CDR2 sequences are SNHLY and FYNNEI. The V and J ends lost 4 bases and 7 bases respectively, with 11 bases between them. The CDR3 loop reads CASSAQAGQPQHF. The CDR3 nucleotides read TGTGCCAGCAGTGCACAGGCTGGGCAGCCCCAGCATTTT.

The rearrangement uses TRBV3-1 (or the pseudogene TRBV3-2) and TRBJ2-5; D unclear. Trimming removed 1 base from V and 5 bases from J, with 11 bases in between. CDR1 is LGHDT and CDR2 is YNNKEL in the germline V gene (reference sequence). CDR3 size: 14 residues. The CDR3 nucleotides read TGTGCCAGCAGCCAAGCCTATAGGCGGGAGACCCAGTACTTC. Translating it yields CASSQAYRRETQYF.

The chain couples TRBV20-1 to TRBJ2-7; D ambiguous. CDR1 DFQATT and CDR2 SNEGSKA come from the germline V gene (reference sequence). The CDR3 sequence is 11 residues long. Trimming cost V 0 bases and J 4 bases, with 4 bases left between them. The CDR3 coding sequence is TGCAGTGCTAGAGATCTGTACGAGCAGTACGTC. Its protein is CSARDLYEQYV.

The rearrangement links TRBV29-1 to TRBJ1-2; D perhaps matches TRBD1 (6 bases). Germline V gives CDR1 SQVTM, CDR2 ANQGSEA. Trimming shortened V by 0 bases and J by 1 base, and 15 bases separated the two germline ends. This CDR3 has 16 residues. The CDR3 DNA sequence: TGCAGCGTTGAAGATCCGAGGGGGGATGGTAACTATGGCTACACCTTC. Encoded protein: CSVEDPRGDGNYGYTF.

The chain joins TRBV5-1 to TRBJ2-2; tentative D call: TRBD2 (5 bases). CDR1 SGHRS and CDR2 YFSETQ come from the germline V gene. The CDR3 runs 15 residues. V lost 4 bases to trimming and J lost 6 bases, with 16 bases between them. Written as DNA, the CDR3 is TGCGCCAGCAGCGACTACGGGGTCGGGGCCGGGGAGCTGTTTTTT. It translates to CASSDYGVGAGELFF.

This chain connects TRBV3-1 (or the pseudogene TRBV3-2) to TRBJ1-5; no definite D call. Germline assignment: CDR1 LGHDT and CDR2 YNNKEL (reference sequence). This CDR3 has 13 amino acids. Trimming pared 2 bases from V and 5 bases from J, leaving 7 bases between. The DNA of the CDR3 is TGTGCCAGCAGCCAAACAACGTATCAGCCCCAGCATTTT. Its protein is CASSQTTYQPQHF.

DNA for the CDR3: TGTGCCAGCAGCCCTTTAACTAGCTCCTACAATGAGCAGTTCTTC. Encoded protein: CASSPLTSSYNEQFF. The gene calls are TRBV5-5 and TRBJ2-1; the D gene is possibly TRBD2 (5 bases). Germline V gene data show CDR1 as SGHKS and CDR2 as YYEKEE (reference sequence). This CDR3 is 15 amino acids long. V was cut by 4 bases and J by 0 bases, with 11 bases left in between.

This clone has a handful of counts. The J gene is TRBJ1-5, the V gene TRBV2; D perhaps matches TRBD1 (5 bases). The germline V gene has CDR1 SNHLY and CDR2 FYNNEI. CDR3 length: 14 residues. V lost 7 bases and J lost 4, with 14 bases in between. This chain's CDR3 is CASTAGTSNQPQHF. For the CDR3, the DNA is TGTGCCAGCACCGCCGGGACTTCAAATCAGCCCCAGCATTTT.

The chain uses TRBV2 and TRBJ1-5; D gene ambiguous. V lost 2 bases to trimming and J lost 4 bases, with 6 bases between them. This CDR3 has 13 amino acids. The V gene's germline CDR1 is SNHLY and CDR2 FYNNEI. This CDR3 reads CASSESRNQPQHF. In DNA, the CDR3 is TGTGCCAGCAGTGAATCGAGAAATCAGCCCCAGCATTTT.

The CDR3 region has the DNA TGTGCCTGGCTTTACGGGACAGGGGGAAACACCATATATTTT. As protein: CAWLYGTGGNTIYF. This chain links TRBV30 with TRBJ1-3, with 9 bases matching TRBD1. The CDR3 spans 14 residues. Germline CDR1 GTSNPN, CDR2 SVGIG (reference sequence). Trimming took 5 bases from V and 4 from J; bases not matched to a gene: 6.

This chain uses TRBV5-1 with TRBJ2-3; D is uncertain. V lost 2 bases and J 4 bases, leaving 11 bases between the germline ends. The CDR3 loop spans 14 amino acids. In germline, CDR1 is SGHRS, CDR2 YFSETQ. Here the CDR3 reads CASSFGIRSDTQYF. The CDR3 DNA reads TGCGCCAGCAGCTTTGGTATCAGATCAGATACGCAGTATTTT.

The V call is TRBV7-3, the J call TRBJ2-3; D unclear. V shed 2 bases and J shed 0 bases, with 12 bases lying between them. The CDR3 sequence is 16 residues long. In germline, CDR1 is SGHTA, CDR2 FQGTGA. The CDR3 bases are TGTGCCAGCAGCTTACGCCGAAGAACTAGCACAGATACGCAGTATTTT. Translating gives CASSLRRRTSTDTQYF.

J is TRBJ2-2 and V is TRBV3-1 (or the pseudogene TRBV3-2), with no clear D. Trimming left V 3 bases short and J 5 bases short, with 7 bases between. Germline CDR1 is LGHDT and CDR2 is YNNKEL (reference sequence). The CDR3 runs to 13 residues. CDR3 DNA sequence: TGTGCCAGCAGCCAGATGAGTACCGGGGAGCTGTTTTTT. It is translated as CASSQMSTGELFF.

The V gene is TRBV6-5, the J gene TRBJ2-3, with 8 bases matching TRBD1. The trim removed 7 bases at V and 0 bases at J, leaving 6 bases unmatched. The CDR3 is 15 residues long. Per germline, CDR1 MNHEY and CDR2 SVGAGI. The CDR3 region is CASKDRGASTDTQYF. In DNA, the CDR3 is TGTGCCAGCAAAGACAGGGGCGCTAGCACAGATACGCAGTATTTT.